The T cell receptor beta chain described here comes from a study of cytotoxic CD8 clonotypes in ibrutinib-treated CLL. In the study overall: Response samples were drawn at a median of around 12 months of treatment, range 6 to 36. Study-wide results and limits: Under treatment, the uncommon public clonotypes either contracted or remained stable.

Concerning this clone itself: The antigen is undetermined.

Genomic DNA in an amount of approximately 2 micrograms was extracted from cryopreserved PBMCs and used for the preparation of TCR beta libraries. With 1 base removed from V and 2 bases from J, the gap between germline ends came to 7 bases. The CDR3 extends over 14 amino acids. Germline V gives CDR1 KGHSH, CDR2 LQKENI. Assay: immunoSEQ multiplex PCR; the TCRdb copy retains only in-frame clones and omits some. The sample carries around 130,000 clones, around 84% recorded once. The TCR originated in a human donor with chronic lymphocytic leukemia. The rearrangement links TRBV18 to TRBJ2-3; D not certain. Sequenced material: PBMCs, taken after 24 months of ibrutinib treatment. CDR3 in DNA: TGTGCCAGCTCACCACTTGACAACACAGATACGCAGTATTTT. Protein product: CASSPLDNTDTQYF. The full variable domain, rest sourced from reference TRBV18 and TRBJ2-3, is NAGVMQNPRHLVRRRGQEARLRCSPMKGHSHVYWYRQLPEEGLKFMVYLQKENIIDESGMPKERFSAEFPKEGPSILRIQQVVRGDSAAYFCASSPLDNTDTQYFGPGTRLTVL.